The next 13 T cell receptor beta chains were all read from a single sample in a study of blood T cell repertoires in COVID-19. Some clones are missing from TCRdb's copy, which holds only in-frame ones; the method was immunoSEQ multiplex PCR. The repertoire holds about 180,000 clones, with around 82% as singletons. Source material: peripheral blood. These receptors were collected from a man between 18 and 29 years old with active or convalescent COVID-19.

The chain combines TRBV18 with TRBJ2-5; 7 nucleotides align to TRBD1. J was trimmed by 4 bases and V by 2 bases; bases with no gene match: 4. The germline V gene has CDR1 KGHSH and CDR2 LQKENI. The CDR3 sequence is 14 residues long. CDR3 sequence: CASSPGAGGETQYF. The DNA of the CDR3 is TGTGCCAGCTCACCAGGGGCAGGGGGAGAGACCCAGTACTTC.

This clone was seen only a few times. The genes are TRBV5-4 and TRBJ2-2; maybe TRBD1 (5 bases). The CDR3 runs to 16 residues. V was clipped by 1 base and J by 5 bases, with 15 bases between them. The germline gives CDR1 SGHNT, CDR2 YYREEE (reference sequence). CDR3 bases: TGTGCCAGCAGCTTGTGGGCAGGGATGCCTACCGGGGAGCTGTTTTTT. Its translation: CASSLWAGMPTGELFF.

V gene TRBV18 combines with J gene TRBJ2-1, with D unresolved. Germline lookup yields CDR1 KGHSH and CDR2 LQKENI. V was shortened by 4 bases and J by 1 base, with 8 bases between the two germline ends. The CDR3 is 14 amino acids. The CDR3 protein is CASSRAASYNEQFF. CDR3 nucleotide sequence: TGTGCCAGCTCACGGGCCGCATCCTACAATGAGCAGTTCTTC.

The gene calls are TRBV6-1 and TRBJ1-4; D might be TRBD1 (6 bases). The V gene lost 2 bases and the J gene lost 5 bases, with 15 bases spanning the gap. The CDR3 has 16 residues. Germline CDR1 is MNHNS and CDR2 is SASEGT. The CDR3 DNA reads TGTGCCAGCAGTGAACTGGGGGCGCGGATAAATGAAAAACTGTTTTTT. Its protein product is CASSELGARINEKLFF.

This chain uses TRBV3-1 (or the pseudogene TRBV3-2) with TRBJ2-7; 14 nucleotides agree with TRBD2. V was clipped by 4 bases and J by 5 bases; unmatched bases: 7. The CDR3 length is 16 residues. Germline lookup yields CDR1 LGHDT and CDR2 YNNKEL (reference sequence). CDR3 protein: CASSPYSGLAGDEQYF. The DNA for the CDR3 is TGTGCCAGCAGCCCCTATTCGGGACTAGCGGGAGACGAGCAGTACTTC.

V gene TRBV7-9 combines with J gene TRBJ1-1, with unresolved D. The germline V and J ends were trimmed by 7 bases and 6 bases, with 9 bases remaining between them. The CDR3 is 11 residues long. Germline V gene lookup returns CDR1 SEHNR and CDR2 FQNEAQ (reference sequence). The CDR3 nucleotides read TGTGCCAGCAATCGCGGTTCTGAAGCTTTCTTT. It codes for CASNRGSEAFF.

The gene calls are TRBV25-1 and TRBJ1-1; TRBD1 is a possible D gene (5 bases). CDR3 length equals 11 residues. Germline assignment: CDR1 MGHDK and CDR2 SYGVNS. V was clipped by 7 bases and J by 5 bases, with 8 bases between them. CDR3 protein: CASNGHTEAFF. In DNA, the CDR3 is TGTGCCAGCAATGGACATACTGAAGCTTTCTTT.

This rearrangement joins TRBV6-5 to TRBJ2-2, with 7 bases matching TRBD2. In germline, CDR1 is MNHEY, CDR2 SVGAGI. This CDR3 comprises 14 residues. The V gene end was trimmed by 4 bases and the J gene end by 5 bases; junction bases not matched to a gene: 4. This CDR3 reads CASSWTSTTGELFF. The DNA of the CDR3 is TGTGCCAGCAGTTGGACTAGTACGACCGGGGAGCTGTTTTTT.

The chain joins TRBV29-1 to TRBJ2-2, with 9 bases fitting TRBD1. The junction had 4 bases not matched to a gene; V was cut back by 7 bases and J by 1 base. Per germline, CDR1 SQVTM and CDR2 ANQGSEA. The CDR3 is 14 amino acids. CDR3 DNA: TGCAGCGCCTCGGACAGGGGGAACACCGGGGAGCTGTTTTTT. Translating it yields CSASDRGNTGELFF.

In its sample, this clone was seen a few times. The chain recombines TRBV9 with TRBJ2-7, with 8 bases lining up with TRBD1. There are 15 residues in the CDR3. The trim removed 4 bases at V and 1 base at J, leaving 7 bases unmatched. CDR1 is SGDLS, CDR2 YYNGEE, per germline. CDR3 DNA sequence: TGTGCCAGCAGCCCTCGACAGGGGACTTCCTACGAGCAGTACTTC. Its protein is CASSPRQGTSYEQYF.

The chain joins TRBV28 to TRBJ2-2, with D maybe TRBD2 (5 bases). CDR1 and CDR2 (germline): MDHEN, SYDVKM. V was clipped by 10 bases and J by 2 bases, with 17 bases between them. There are 15 residues in the CDR3. CDR3 region: CAIRQDLSNTGELFF. The CDR3 DNA reads as TGTGCCATCAGGCAGGACTTATCTAACACCGGGGAGCTGTTTTTT.

This chain joins TRBV20-1 and TRBJ2-7; TRBD2 might be the D (6 bases). This CDR3 has 11 amino acids. V was clipped by 4 bases and J by 4 bases, with 8 bases between them. Germline V CDR1 and CDR2: DFQATT, SNEGSKA (reference sequence). The CDR3 reads CSAMGLYEQYF. Here the CDR3 DNA reads TGCAGTGCTATGGGACTTTACGAGCAGTACTTC.

V is TRBV5-4 and J is TRBJ1-3; 10 bases align to TRBD1. Trimming at V came to 4 bases and at J to 0 bases, leaving 7 bases not matched to a gene. The CDR3 is made up of 17 amino acids. Germline-derived CDR1 and CDR2 are SGHNT and YYREEE (reference sequence). The CDR3 DNA follows: TGTGCCAGCAGCCCGGGGACAGGGGCTAACTCTGGAAACACCATATATTTT. Residues: CASSPGTGANSGNTIYF.